Described below is a single T cell receptor (beta chain) sequence and its context. The sample belongs to a study of OX40 agonist ivuxolimab in advanced cancers. Trimming took 7 bases from V and 5 from J, leaving 15 bases between them. There are 14 residues in the CDR3. The germline V gene has CDR1 SGHNT and CDR2 YYREEE (reference sequence). TCRdb's table, derived via immunoSEQ multiplex PCR, lists solely in-frame clones and lacks some. The sample carries approximately 74,000 clones, 85% to 95% recorded once. The origin of this receptor is an adult with an advanced solid tumor such as melanoma, head and neck, liver or kidney cancer. The rearrangement joins TRBV5-4 to TRBJ2-2; D is unclear. The sequencing used CD4+ or CD8+ T cells sorted from blood, collected in a trial of the OX40 agonist ivuxolimab. CDR3 sequence (DNA): TGTGCCAGCTCGGAGAGCGCGAGGACCGGGGAGCTGTTTTTT. Encoded protein: CASSESARTGELFF.